The 17 T cell receptor beta chains given below trace back to one sample, sequenced in a study of blood T cells in healthy people across ages (dated by TCRdb to about 2015). The library relied on 5' RACE. The data were produced on an Illumina HiSeq 2500. A second roughly 6 to 12 cycle PCR used a sample-barcoded 5' primer and a J-beta primer mix. Clones were called with MiXCR by TCRdb after fastp trimmed the public reads at Q25, and only in-frame beta chains were retained. Every entry covers one CDR3 protein and lists the most common genes and DNA from its rows. This sample has 1.5 million to 2 million distinct CDR3 sequences in its table, and 28% of those were observed once. The ten largest make up 7.7% of the sample. Sequences were obtained from blood. The source of these receptors is a woman in her twenties or thirties in good health.

This sequence joins TRBV5-5 and TRBJ2-7, with D perhaps TRBD2 (7 bases). Germline CDR1 and CDR2: SGHKS and YYEKEE (reference sequence). Deletions cut 9 bases from V and 5 bases from J, with 24 bases between. This CDR3 is built from 15 residues. Written as DNA, the CDR3 is TGTGCCACCGAACGGGGAGGGCAGGGGAGCGACGAGCAGTACTTC. Amino acid sequence: CATERGGQGSDEQYF.

This chain links TRBV4-2 with TRBJ2-3; 9 positions match TRBD2. CDR3 length: 20 residues. Germline lookup yields CDR1 LGHNA and CDR2 YNFKEQ. With 0 bases clipped from V and 0 bases from J, the junction kept 13 bases outside the gene matches. CDR3 bases: TGTGCCAGCAGCCAAGATAGAGGGGCGGGGGGGCTTTATAGCACAGATACGCAGTATTTT. The encoded protein is CASSQDRGAGGLYSTDTQYF.

This clonotype was observed many times. V is TRBV28 and J is TRBJ2-7; D remains unclear. This CDR3 is built from 17 residues. Germline V gives CDR1 MDHEN, CDR2 SYDVKM. Trimming removed 4 bases at V and 0 bases at J, with 19 bases between. The CDR3 here is CASSSPAGSSSSYEQYF. In DNA form, the CDR3 reads TGTGCCAGCAGTTCCCCCGCTGGGTCATCAAGCTCCTACGAGCAGTACTTC.

The V and J genes are TRBV29-1 and TRBJ2-7; a weak D match, TRBD1 (5 bases). The CDR3 runs 16 residues. CDR1 and CDR2 (germline): SQVTM, ANQGSEA. Between the trimmed V and J ends, which lost 2 bases and 2 bases, there was a span of 19 bases. The CDR3 DNA follows: TGCAGCGTTGAACCCGCTCTGGGGCGCGCACCCTACGAGCAGTACTTC. It codes for CSVEPALGRAPYEQYF.

In this sample, this clonotype turned up a few times. The chain combines TRBV13 with TRBJ1-4; D gene unclear. This CDR3 region has 15 residues. CDR1 PRHDT and CDR2 FYEKMQ come from the germline V gene (reference sequence). V gave up 2 bases and J gave up 4 bases, with 11 bases separating them. CDR3 nucleotides: TGTGCCAGCAGCTTAAGGAGGAGGGATAATGAAAAACTGTTTTTT. Protein: CASSLRRRDNEKLFF.

The J gene is TRBJ2-2, the V gene TRBV24-1; D is unclear. The germline V gene encodes CDR1 KGHDR and CDR2 SFDVKD. V lost 1 base to trimming and J lost 6 bases, with 8 bases between them. This CDR3 has 14 amino acids. The CDR3 DNA is TGTGCCACCAGTGATTTAAAACCGGCCGGGGAGCTGTTTTTT. As protein: CATSDLKPAGELFF.

The chain joins TRBV3-1 to TRBJ2-5, with a weak D call TRBD1 (6 bases). The CDR3 is made up of 13 amino acids. Per the germline V gene, CDR1 is LGHDT and CDR2 is YNNKEL (reference sequence). V was cut by 8 bases and J by 5 bases, with 15 bases left in between. CDR3: CASGTGLEETQYF. The CDR3, as DNA: TGTGCCAGCGGAACAGGGTTGGAGGAGACCCAGTACTTC.

This clonotype was counted only a few times. The rearrangement links TRBV10-3 to TRBJ2-1; TRBD1 matches 8 bases. Germline V gene data show CDR1 as ENHRY and CDR2 as SYGVKD. This CDR3 is built from 17 residues. V gave up 2 bases and J gave up 4 bases; unmatched junction bases: 10. The CDR3 DNA sequence: TGTGCCATCAGTGAGGAAGATCCCGGACAGGGTTACAATGAGCAGTTCTTC. Residues: CAISEEDPGQGYNEQFF.

In this sample, this clonotype turned up a few times. The chain employs TRBV12-3 or TRBV12-4 and TRBJ2-1; possibly TRBD2 for D (5 bases). This CDR3 contains 15 residues. The V end lost 1 base, the J end lost 7 bases, and 14 bases lay between the germline ends. The CDR3 nucleotides are TGTGCCAGCAGTTTAGGTGTAGCTTCGGGGAATGAGCAGTTCTTC. Its protein is CASSLGVASGNEQFF.

A few counts support this clonotype. The J gene is TRBJ2-1, the V gene TRBV5-4, with D possibly TRBD2 on 7 matching bases. The CDR3 is made up of 14 amino acids. V was clipped by 6 bases and J by 9 bases, with 19 bases between them. Per germline, CDR1 SGHNT and CDR2 YYREEE (reference sequence). The CDR3 reads CASTPDRGASEQFF. As DNA, the CDR3 is TGTGCCAGCACCCCCGACCGGGGGGCCAGTGAGCAGTTCTTC. Together with reference TRBV5-4 and TRBJ2-1, the CDR3 gives the full variable domain: ETGVTQSPTHLIKTRGQQVTLRCSSQSGHNTVSWYQQALGQGPQFIFQYYREEENGRGNFPPRFSGLQFPNYSSELNVNALELDDSALYLCASTPDRGASEQFFGPGTRLTVL.

The chain couples TRBV28 to TRBJ2-1; the D is unclear. V was clipped by 6 bases and J by 8 bases, with 11 bases between them. Germline lookup yields CDR1 MDHEN and CDR2 SYDVKM. This CDR3 is 12 amino acids long. The chain's CDR3 is CASSRARDEQFF. The CDR3, as DNA: TGTGCCAGCAGCCGAGCCCGGGATGAGCAGTTCTTC.

In the case of this clonotype: This may be a read error: a much more frequent sequence differs by one nucleotide. The chain couples TRBV9 to TRBJ2-3; 11 bases line up with TRBD2. Losses at the gene ends were 0 bases for V and 5 bases for J; bases not matched to a gene: 14. Germline values: CDR1 SGDLS, CDR2 YYNGEE. The CDR3 runs to 19 residues. The CDR3, as DNA: TGTGCCAGCAGCGTAGCAGTTTCGGGACTAGCGGCGGTTGGAGATACGCAGTATTTT. It encodes CASSVAVSGLAAVGDTQYF. The whole variable domain, remainder taken from reference TRBV9 and TRBJ2-3, is DSGVTQTPKHLITATGQRVTLRCSPRSGDLSVYWYQQSLDQGLQFLIQYYNGEERAKGNILERFSAQQFPDLHSELNLSSLELGDSALYFCASSVAVSGLAAVGDTQYFGPGTRLTVL.

Worth noting for this clonotype: This may come from a read error, since a much larger clone is one base off. The V call is TRBV10-3, the J call TRBJ2-4; tentatively, D is TRBD1 (5 bases). The DNA end lines up better with TRBJ2-7; the J call may be wrong. CDR1 and CDR2 from the germline V gene are ENHRY and SYGVKD. The CDR3 is 14 residues long. The CDR3 is CTISEKDSTYEQYF. The CDR3 nucleotides read TGTACCATCAGTGAGAAAGACAGCACCTACGAGCAGTACTTC.

This chain joins TRBV9 and TRBJ2-7; D not certain. With 1 base removed from V and 7 bases from J, the gap between germline ends came to 18 bases. CDR3 length: 15 residues. Germline values: CDR1 SGDLS, CDR2 YYNGEE. This CDR3 is CASSVRSAGYNEQYF. In nucleotides, the CDR3 is TGTGCCAGCAGCGTAAGGAGCGCAGGCTACAATGAGCAGTACTTC.

The chain employs TRBV2 and TRBJ2-5; the D is unclear. Germline lookup yields CDR1 SNHLY and CDR2 FYNNEI. The ends were cut back, 6 bases at V and 0 bases at J, with 5 bases in the middle. There are 12 residues in the CDR3. The CDR3 bases are TGTGCCAGCAGACCAAACCAAGAGACCCAGTACTTC. Its protein is CASRPNQETQYF.

This clonotype was found a few times. The V gene is TRBV12-5, the J gene TRBJ1-1, with D uncertain. The germline gives CDR1 LGHNT, CDR2 FRNRAP. The CDR3 is 11 amino acids. V dropped 7 bases and J dropped 5 bases, with 8 bases sitting between them. CDR3 region: CASVLGTEAFF. Written as DNA, the CDR3 is TGTGCTAGTGTTCTAGGGACTGAAGCTTTCTTT.

The V and J genes are TRBV7-9 and TRBJ1-1, with D possibly TRBD1 on 6 matching bases. The germline V and J ends were trimmed by 6 bases and 1 base, with 12 bases remaining between them. The CDR3 is 14 residues long. The germline V gene has CDR1 SEHNR and CDR2 FQNEAQ (reference sequence). CDR3 DNA sequence: TGTGCCAGCAGGTCTGACAGGCCGAACACTGAAGCTTTCTTT. Translation: CASRSDRPNTEAFF. Variable domain in full (rest from reference TRBV7-9 and TRBJ1-1): DTGVSQNPRHKITKRGQNVTFRCDPISEHNRLYWYRQTLGQGPEFLTYFQNEAQLEKSRLLSDRFSAERPKGSFSTLEIQRTEQGDSAMYLCASRSDRPNTEAFFGQGTRLTVV.